This TCR beta chain was identified in a study of tumor-infiltrating lymphocytes in primary liver carcinoma. Turning to the study itself: T1-T3 N0M0 was the stage of the tumors, which were roughly 4.2 to 10 cm across. Samples had roughly 3.65 to 8 million productive TCRbeta reads, comparable between tissue types.

The researchers produced TCR beta cDNA from around 500 ng total RNA with a constant-region primer. Amplification in three nested multiplex PCR rounds with slightly modified ARM-PCR gave rise to TCR beta libraries. With TRBV1-TRBV30 forward primers and a C-beta reverse primer, the first two PCR rounds were run for 9 to 10 cycles each. TCRdb passed the multiplex PCR reads through MiXCR, listing each CDR3 protein once. In the table there are 30,000 to 40,000 distinct CDR3 sequences, roughly 69% of which are singletons. Comment on this clonotype: Its antigen is still unknown. At one of its ends the junction is not consistent with the germline gene, which may arise from a read error.

Regarding the study as a whole: A significantly higher top-250-clone fraction was found in tumors than in blood (p = 0.039).

DNA and RNA were both co-extracted from approximately 20-30 mg of bulk tissue that had not been sorted. For each tumor, five separate regions were sampled. The V gene's germline CDR1 is SQVTM and CDR2 ANQGSEA. This CDR3 region has 15 residues. The rearrangement uses TRBV29-1 and TRBJ2-1, with 7 nucleotides matching TRBD2. This TCR was sampled from a man between 40 and 49 years old with primary liver carcinoma and hepatitis B virus infection. The specimen sequenced was liver tumor tissue from sampling region 4. The subset here: tumor region T4, right-lateral pole. The CDR3 DNA reads as TGCAGCGTTAATCGACTAGCTGGTCTCGACAATGGGCAGTTCTTC. Protein product: CSVNRLAGLDNGQFF.